This paragraph covers one T cell receptor beta chain sequence. The specificity of this receptor is unknown. Per-base qualities were not stored, and no clone one base away is much larger. The sample comes from a study of CD8 T cells in Susac syndrome (dated by TCRdb to between 2017 and 2020). Concerning the study at large: Repertoire sequencing was used to test whether CD8+ T cell activation and differentiation in Susac syndrome was antigen driven. Results the study describes overall, beyond this receptor: The TCR sequencing and HLA analysis was acknowledged to have included a relatively small number of individuals.

High-throughput TCR beta sequencing profiled peripheral blood CD8+ and CD4+ T cells from healthy donors, Susac syndrome patients and multiple sclerosis patients. The healthy donors served as controls matched for age and sex. Bulk CD8+ and CD4+ T cells were purified magnetically by negative isolation, whereas CD8+ TEMRA cells were enriched by FACS. Blood was collected in EDTA tubes and processed within 24 hours, with PBMCs isolated through density gradient centrifugation. PBMCs intended for TCR sequencing were frozen in liquid nitrogen and were later thawed in a 37 degrees C water bath. The sorted or isolated CD4+, CD8+ and CD8+ TEMRA cells had a purity of 90% or higher. RNA was extracted using the RNeasy kit, and about 0.45 to 1 ug of the RNA was reverse transcribed with random hexamers. TCR beta CDR3 regions were amplified with the immunoSEQ multiplex PCR assay covering 54 Vbeta and 13 Jbeta segments. PCR amplification bias was corrected by using a synthetic template baseline for primer optimization and computational correction. Turning to the authors' computational methods: Reads were annotated to V, D and J genes per IMGT and analyzed with immunoSEQ Analyzer, keeping only productive sequences. Clonality was computed as one minus Shannon entropy normalized by log2 of the number of productive unique sequences. For each patient and control, public and private clones were evaluated among the 100 most prevalent clones. Clones were defined as Susac-specific if absent from the healthy and MS cohorts, from around 1,000 published viral clones and from other ImmuneACCESS disease sequences. In TCRdb, the public reads were trimmed at Q25 with fastp and aligned with MiXCR, with productive beta chains retained. Rows with a matching CDR3 protein are joined into one entry that keeps the most common DNA and genes. The authors' filters were not applied to this entry. This sample is represented by 90,000 to 150,000 distinct CDR3 sequences; 94% of them were singletons. Just over 0.095% of the sample is held by the ten biggest clonotypes.

This receptor was obtained from a human donor in good health. The sequenced sample consisted of CD4+ T cells from PBMCs.

The bases are TGTGCCAGCAGTTCAGCGGAGAGGATCTCTGGGGCCAACGTCCTGACTTTC. Its protein product is CASSSAERISGANVLTF. The rearranged segments are TRBV25-1 and TRBJ2-6, with TRBD2 perhaps the D gene, on 5 matching bases. Including the terminal cysteine and phenylalanine, the CDR3 comprises 17 residues. Of the read, only the CDR3 DNA is kept; its 51 bases are in frame from base 1. The trim is 5 bases for V and 0 bases for J, with a gap of 14 bases between the germline ends. For CDR1 and CDR2, the germline V gene lists MGHDK and SYGVNS.